This passage covers 27 T cell receptor beta chains from one sample sequenced in a study of control samples from healthy donors and cancer patients. Measured with immunoSEQ multiplex PCR; TCRdb has only the in-frame clones, and not every one. The sample has 150,000 to 200,000 clones, 80% to 95% seen once. Input material: blood. The receptors here all came from a middle-aged woman in good health.

The V call is TRBV7-3, the J call TRBJ1-1; possible D gene TRBD1, 5 bases. This CDR3 is 13 amino acids long. V gave up 3 bases and J gave up 7 bases, with 12 bases separating them. Germline CDR1 reads SGHTA; CDR2 reads FQGTGA. CDR3 bases: TGTGCCAGCAGCTTGTACGGTGGGGGTGAAGCTTTCTTT. Translated, it gives CASSLYGGGEAFF.

V is TRBV7-8 and J is TRBJ2-1; a possible D gene is TRBD2 (6 bases). V lost 1 base and J 10 bases, leaving 17 bases between the germline ends. This CDR3 has 15 amino acids. CDR1 is SGHVS and CDR2 is FQNEAQ in the germline V gene. CDR3 bases: TGTGCCAGCAGCTTAGAGACTAGTGGGTCCCACGAGCAGTTCTTC. This codes for CASSLETSGSHEQFF. Variable domain in full (rest from reference TRBV7-8 and TRBJ2-1): GAGVSQSPRYKVAKRGQDVALRCDPISGHVSLFWYQQALGQGPEFLTYFQNEAQLDKSGLPSDRFFAERPEGSVSTLKIQRTQQEDSAVYLCASSLETSGSHEQFFGPGTRLTVL.

The rearrangement joins TRBV29-1 to TRBJ2-7; a weak D match, TRBD1 (5 bases). This CDR3 is built from 15 residues. CDR1 SQVTM and CDR2 ANQGSEA come from the germline V gene. Trimming shortened V by 3 bases and J by 1 base, and 16 bases separated the two germline ends. CDR3 protein: CSVERQSRHSYEQYF. CDR3 DNA sequence: TGCAGCGTTGAGAGACAGAGTAGGCATTCCTACGAGCAGTACTTC.

This sequence joins TRBV6-4 and TRBJ1-5; 9 bases are a match to TRBD1. The V segment lost 2 bases and the J segment 0 bases; nucleotides outside the gene matches: 5. The germline gives CDR1 MRHNA, CDR2 SNTAGT. The CDR3 spans 17 residues. The CDR3 here is CASSDGTGQYSNQPQHF. The CDR3 DNA sequence: TGTGCCAGCAGTGACGGGACAGGGCAATATAGCAATCAGCCCCAGCATTTT.

The chain recombines TRBV5-1 with TRBJ1-1, with unresolved D. Germline V lookup: CDR1 SGHRS, CDR2 YFSETQ. This CDR3 has 11 residues. The V and J ends lost 5 bases and 7 bases respectively, with 9 bases between them. CDR3 in amino acids: CASRDDGEAFF. CDR3 DNA: TGCGCCAGCAGGGACGACGGTGAAGCTTTCTTT.

The genes are TRBV9 and TRBJ2-1; a weak D match, TRBD2 (6 bases). Germline V gene data show CDR1 as SGDLS and CDR2 as YYNGEE. With 3 bases removed from V and 0 bases from J, the gap between germline ends came to 13 bases. This CDR3 has 16 amino acids. DNA for the CDR3: TGTGCCAGCAGCGGCGGCGGGGAGAGCTCCTACAATGAGCAGTTCTTC. It codes for CASSGGGESSYNEQFF.

The rearrangement joins TRBV12-5 to TRBJ2-1; 10 bases align to TRBD1. The CDR3 has 17 residues. Germline V gene lookup returns CDR1 LGHNT and CDR2 FRNRAP. V shed 4 bases, J shed 5 bases, and the junction held 11 bases outside the gene matches. CDR3 coding DNA: TGTGCTAGTGGTTCAAGCACCGGGACAGGGGCGAACAATGAGCAGTTCTTC. It codes for CASGSSTGTGANNEQFF.

The rearrangement uses TRBV7-9 and TRBJ2-5, with a possible D match to TRBD2 (5 bases). Trimming removed 5 bases from V and 5 bases from J, with 18 bases in between. Germline V lookup: CDR1 SEHNR, CDR2 FQNEAQ (reference sequence). There are 15 residues in the CDR3. This chain's CDR3 is CASSPTGLTGETQYF. Written as DNA, the CDR3 is TGTGCCAGCAGCCCTACGGGCCTTACGGGGGAGACCCAGTACTTC.

The V gene is TRBV19, the J gene TRBJ1-5; no clear D gene. With 9 bases removed from V and 6 bases from J, the gap between germline ends came to 12 bases. The germline V gene encodes CDR1 LNHDA and CDR2 SQIVND (reference sequence). The length of the CDR3 is 12 residues. The CDR3 sequence: CASAYLGQPQHF. In DNA, the CDR3 is TGTGCCAGCGCCTACCTAGGTCAGCCCCAGCATTTT.

The V call is TRBV6-5, the J call TRBJ1-5; D call uncertain. The CDR3 totals 13 residues. V was shortened by 6 bases and J by 6 bases, with 12 bases between the two germline ends. Germline V lookup: CDR1 MNHEY, CDR2 SVGAGI. The CDR3 sequence is CASSPWSGQPQHF. The CDR3 DNA follows: TGTGCCAGCAGCCCGTGGAGTGGTCAGCCCCAGCATTTT.

The chain is built from TRBV6-5 and TRBJ2-7, with D maybe TRBD2 (5 bases). Per germline, CDR1 MNHEY and CDR2 SVGAGI. V was trimmed by 2 bases and J by 7 bases, leaving 15 bases between them. This CDR3 is built from 14 residues. The DNA of the CDR3 is TGTGCCAGCAGTTACGGTAGCGTAACTAGGGAGCAGTACTTC. It codes for CASSYGSVTREQYF.

This chain links TRBV12-5 with TRBJ2-7; D might be TRBD2 (5 bases). CDR3 length: 15 amino acids. Germline-derived CDR1 and CDR2 are LGHNT and FRNRAP. Trimming shortened V by 4 bases and J by 6 bases, and 19 bases separated the two germline ends. The CDR3 reads CASGSDSQWFSEQYF. The CDR3 nucleotides read TGTGCTAGTGGTTCGGACTCTCAATGGTTCTCCGAGCAGTACTTC.

This chain connects TRBV5-1 to TRBJ1-4; 9 bases align to TRBD1. CDR1 and CDR2 (germline): SGHRS, YFSETQ. V shed 3 bases and J 6 bases; nucleotides not matched to a gene: 6. CDR3 length: 15 amino acids. In DNA form, the CDR3 reads TGCGCCAGCAGCTATGGACAGGGGAGTCATGAAAAACTGTTTTTT. Protein sequence: CASSYGQGSHEKLFF.

The rearrangement links TRBV10-2 to TRBJ2-3; D is undetermined. Germline V gene data show CDR1 as WSHSY and CDR2 as SAAADI. The CDR3 is 14 residues long. Trimming removed 2 bases at V and 2 bases at J, with 8 bases between. CDR3 protein: CASSEADPTDTQYF. The CDR3 DNA follows: TGCGCCAGCAGTGAGGCAGACCCCACAGATACGCAGTATTTT.

The chain couples TRBV6-5 to TRBJ2-5; 10 bases are shared with TRBD1. The J segment lost 5 bases and the V segment lost 6 bases, leaving 9 bases of the junction unmatched. From germline, CDR1 is MNHEY and CDR2 SVGAGI. This CDR3 contains 15 residues. CDR3 bases: TGTGCCAGCAGCCACGACAGGGGGCAGGGTGAGACCCAGTACTTC. Encoded protein: CASSHDRGQGETQYF.

CDR3 bases: TGTGCCAGTAGTATCCGGGGTATAGAGGAAAAACTGTTTTTT. Encoded protein: CASSIRGIEEKLFF. J is TRBJ1-4 and V is TRBV19; no reliable D call. The germline V gene has CDR1 LNHDA and CDR2 SQIVND (reference sequence). The V end lost 3 bases, the J end lost 8 bases, and 13 bases lay between the germline ends. The CDR3 runs to 14 residues. The full variable domain, with the rest looked up from reference TRBV19 and TRBJ1-4, is DGGITQSPKYLFRKEGQNVTLSCEQNLNHDAMYWYRQDPGQGLRLIYYSQIVNDFQKGDIAEGYSVSREKKESFPLTVTSAQKNPTAFYLCASSIRGIEEKLFFGSGTQLSVL.

The chain joins TRBV7-9 to TRBJ1-1; possible D gene TRBD1, 6 bases. This CDR3 is 13 amino acids long. With 1 base removed from V and 11 bases from J, the gap between germline ends came to 14 bases. Germline CDR1 and CDR2: SEHNR and FQNEAQ (reference sequence). CDR3 DNA sequence: TGTGCCAGCAGCTTAGGGCAGGGGACCTACGCTTTCTTT. Encoded protein: CASSLGQGTYAFF.

The chain joins TRBV5-1 to TRBJ2-5; perhaps TRBD2 as D (6 bases). Trimming left V 2 bases short and J 3 bases short, with 14 bases between. The CDR3 is 15 residues long. Germline V lookup: CDR1 SGHRS, CDR2 YFSETQ. The CDR3 here is CASSFGRGGEETQYF. As DNA, the CDR3 is TGCGCCAGCAGCTTTGGAAGGGGAGGTGAAGAGACCCAGTACTTC.

This chain joins TRBV7-6 and TRBJ2-7; 7 positions agree with TRBD1. Germline V gives CDR1 SGHVS, CDR2 FNYEAQ. V lost 4 bases to trimming and J lost 0 bases; unmatched junction nucleotides: 12. This CDR3 has 17 residues. CDR3: CASSYHRQGDLSYEQYF. The CDR3 region has the DNA TGTGCCAGCAGCTACCATCGACAGGGCGACCTCTCCTACGAGCAGTACTTC.

V is TRBV11-2 and J is TRBJ1-2; D is unresolved. In germline, CDR1 is SGHAT, CDR2 FQNNGV. Trimming stripped 6 bases from V and 0 bases from J, with 20 bases between. The CDR3 is made up of 17 amino acids. DNA of the CDR3: TGTGCCAGCAGACCAAACCTGGCGGCACCGACTAACTATGGCTACACCTTC. It codes for CASRPNLAAPTNYGYTF.

The chain joins TRBV19 to TRBJ1-5, with D maybe TRBD1 (5 bases). Trimming pared 1 base from V and 3 bases from J, leaving 13 bases between. The germline gives CDR1 LNHDA, CDR2 SQIVND (reference sequence). The CDR3 sequence is 16 residues long. CDR3 residues: CASSIGRGGDNQPQHF. In DNA, the CDR3 is TGTGCCAGTAGTATAGGGAGGGGTGGAGACAATCAGCCCCAGCATTTT. Variable domain in full (rest from reference TRBV19 and TRBJ1-5): DGGITQSPKYLFRKEGQNVTLSCEQNLNHDAMYWYRQDPGQGLRLIYYSQIVNDFQKGDIAEGYSVSREKKESFPLTVTSAQKNPTAFYLCASSIGRGGDNQPQHFGDGTRLSIL.

The chain combines TRBV5-8 with TRBJ1-4, with a possible D match to TRBD1 (5 bases). V was cut by 6 bases and J by 0 bases, with 9 bases left in between. CDR3 size: 14 residues. Germline CDR1 SGHTS, CDR2 YDEGEE. CDR3 DNA: TGTGCCAGCAACCGACAGACAACTAATGAAAAACTGTTTTTT. Its protein is CASNRQTTNEKLFF.

The rearrangement links TRBV6-6 to TRBJ2-7; 11 nucleotides match TRBD2. CDR3 length: 14 residues. Per germline, CDR1 MNHNY and CDR2 SVGAGI (reference sequence). V shed 7 bases, J shed 0 bases, and the junction held 2 bases outside the gene matches. The CDR3 nucleotides read TGTGCCAGCATCGGGACTAGCGGCTCCTACGAGCAGTACTTC. Protein: CASIGTSGSYEQYF.

The rearrangement links TRBV2 to TRBJ2-3, with unresolved D. CDR1 and CDR2 (germline): SNHLY, FYNNEI. The CDR3 is 15 amino acids. V shed 7 bases and J shed 2 bases, with 16 bases lying between them. The CDR3 is CASTKLPWDTDTQYF. The DNA of the CDR3 is TGTGCCAGCACCAAGCTTCCCTGGGACACAGATACGCAGTATTTT.

The rearrangement links TRBV6-5 to TRBJ2-3; TRBD2 matches at 7 bases. This CDR3 contains 14 residues. V dropped 7 bases and J dropped 3; count of bases not matched to a gene: 7. The germline V gene encodes CDR1 MNHEY and CDR2 SVGAGI. For the CDR3, the DNA is TGTGCCAGCACCCTACGGGGGGAGACAGATACGCAGTATTTT. Amino acid sequence: CASTLRGETDTQYF.

The chain links TRBV12-3 or TRBV12-4 to TRBJ2-5; no clear D. Trimming cost V 5 bases and J 5 bases, with 9 bases left between them. The CDR3 extends over 12 amino acids. Here the CDR3 reads CASSQMRETQYF. In DNA form, the CDR3 reads TGTGCCAGCAGTCAGATGCGGGAGACCCAGTACTTC.

This rearrangement joins TRBV6-5 to TRBJ1-6; unclear D gene. In germline, CDR1 is MNHEY, CDR2 SVGAGI. The V end lost 0 bases, the J end lost 7 bases, and 10 bases lay between the germline ends. The CDR3 contains 15 residues. The CDR3 sequence is CASSYSFLLNSPLHF. The DNA of the CDR3 is TGTGCCAGCAGTTACTCGTTTCTTCTCAATTCACCCCTCCACTTT.